The clone carrying this T cell receptor (beta chain) showed up many times. The data are from a study of T cells in Graves' hyperthyroidism and ophthalmopathy. Using RNA transcripts as the source, TCR beta CDR3 regions were amplified. The primer set for the first-round RT-PCR of the TCR CDR3 was HTBI. TCRdb ran MiXCR on the multiplex PCR reads and lists one entry per CDR3 protein. Of 300,000 to 450,000 distinct CDR3 sequences listed, roughly 15% are singletons. V shed 10 bases and J shed 4 bases, with 16 bases lying between them. Germline V gene sequence: CDR1 MNHEY, CDR2 SMNVEV (reference sequence). This CDR3 has 13 residues.

The receptor's source is a woman aged 25 to 39 with Graves' ophthalmopathy. Material for sequencing was blood. The rearrangement links TRBV27 to TRBJ1-2; D is unresolved. Here the CDR3 reads CATRPTSGYGYTF. Here the CDR3 DNA reads TGTGCCACCAGACCCACGTCGGGCTATGGCTACACCTTC.